This paragraph reports one T cell receptor (beta chain). The sample is drawn from a study of OX40 agonist ivuxolimab in advanced cancers. At the level of the study: Patients were treated with ivuxolimab, an agonistic anti-OX40 (CD134) antibody. The study gave patients intravenous ivuxolimab at 0.01 to 10 mg/kg every 2 weeks.

Libraries were prepared by immunoSEQ multiplex PCR; TCRdb keeps only in-frame clonotypes and omits some of them. The sample has approximately 42,000 clones, 88% seen once; the top ten hold roughly 18%. Looked up from germline, CDR1 is SGHTA and CDR2 is FQGTGA. This CDR3 spans 18 amino acids. V lost 2 bases, J lost 1 base, and 10 bases stayed unmatched. The chain combines TRBV7-3 with TRBJ2-3, with 9 bases that match TRBD1. The clonotype comes from an adult with an advanced solid tumor such as melanoma, head and neck, liver or kidney cancer. This material consisted of CD4+ or CD8+ T cells sorted from blood, taken in a trial of the OX40 agonist ivuxolimab. The CDR3 is CASSLVAIRTGGTDTQYF. The CDR3 nucleotides read TGTGCCAGCAGCTTAGTGGCGATTAGGACAGGGGGCACAGATACGCAGTATTTT. Filled out from reference TRBV7-3 and TRBJ2-3, the complete variable domain reads GAGVSQTPSNKVTEKGKYVELRCDPISGHTALYWYRQSLGQGPEFLIYFQGTGAADDSGLPNDRFFAVRPEGSVSTLKIQRTERGDSAVYLCASSLVAIRTGGTDTQYFGPGTRLTVL.